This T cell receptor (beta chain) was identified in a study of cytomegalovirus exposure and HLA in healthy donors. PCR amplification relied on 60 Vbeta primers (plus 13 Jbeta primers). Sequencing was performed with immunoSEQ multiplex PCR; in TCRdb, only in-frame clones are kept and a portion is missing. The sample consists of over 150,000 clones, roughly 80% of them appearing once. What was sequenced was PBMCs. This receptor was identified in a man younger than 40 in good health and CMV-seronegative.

The CDR3 DNA is TGTGCCAGCAGCGGAGCGCGGGCTTGGGAGCAGTACTTC. The encoded protein is CASSGARAWEQYF. The chain employs TRBV27 and TRBJ2-7; D may be TRBD2 (5 bases). The V end lost 6 bases, the J end lost 7 bases, and 16 bases lay between the germline ends. The CDR3 runs 13 residues. The germline CDR1 and CDR2 sequences are MNHEY and SMNVEV (reference sequence).